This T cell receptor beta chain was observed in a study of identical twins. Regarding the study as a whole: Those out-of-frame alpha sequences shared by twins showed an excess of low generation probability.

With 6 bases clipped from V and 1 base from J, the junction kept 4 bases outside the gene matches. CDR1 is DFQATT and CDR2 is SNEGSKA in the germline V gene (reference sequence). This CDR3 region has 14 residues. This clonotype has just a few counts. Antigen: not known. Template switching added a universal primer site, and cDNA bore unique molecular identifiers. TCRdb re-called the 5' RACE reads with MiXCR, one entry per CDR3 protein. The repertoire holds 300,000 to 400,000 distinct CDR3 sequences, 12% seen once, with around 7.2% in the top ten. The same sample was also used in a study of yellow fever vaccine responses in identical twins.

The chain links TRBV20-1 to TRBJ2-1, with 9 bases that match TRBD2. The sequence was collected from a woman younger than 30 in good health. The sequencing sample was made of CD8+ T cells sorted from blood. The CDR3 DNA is TGCAGTGCAATAGCGGGAGTATCCTACAATGAGCAGTTCTTC. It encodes CSAIAGVSYNEQFF.